The following is a T cell receptor (beta chain) sequence with its context. The CDR3 has 14 amino acids. The entry originates in a study of blood T cell repertoires in COVID-19. Turning to the study itself: PBMCs, B-cell-depleted T cells, or T cells were the source of the cDNA or gDNA that made up the material.

Measured with immunoSEQ multiplex PCR; TCRdb has only the in-frame clones, and not every one. The table includes a few hundred thousand clones, more than 80% detected once. The rearrangement joins TRBV1 to TRBJ2-2; TRBD2 reflects the table's D call only, with no check against the DNA. TRBV1 is described as a pseudogene. This clonotype was sampled from a man aged 35 to 55 with acute or convalescent COVID-19. The specimen sequenced was peripheral blood. CDR3 sequence (DNA): TGCACCAGCAGCACCCGGACTCTGGGCGGGGAGCTGTTTTTT. This gives the protein CTSSTRTLGGELFF.